The 16 T cell receptor beta chains in this list originate from one sample, sequenced in a study of tumor-infiltrating lymphocytes in localized non-small cell lung cancer. Here immunoSEQ multiplex PCR was the method, and the copy in TCRdb shows in-frame clones only, minus some. The sample records approximately 10,000 clones, about four fifths being singletons. Sequenced: lung tumor tissue. These TCRs come from a human donor with non-small cell lung cancer.

The chain employs TRBV7-9 and TRBJ1-4; 7 nucleotides line up with TRBD1. The length of the CDR3 is 13 residues. Germline V CDR1 and CDR2: SEHNR, FQNEAQ (reference sequence). V lost 8 bases to trimming and J lost 7 bases; unmatched junction nucleotides: 7. The CDR3 loop is CASQRGLGEKLFF. The CDR3 coding sequence is TGTGCCAGCCAAAGGGGGCTCGGTGAAAAACTGTTTTTT.

The V call is TRBV11-2, the J call TRBJ2-1; 7 nucleotides align to TRBD1. V lost 5 bases, J lost 9 bases, and 13 bases stayed unmatched. Germline V gives CDR1 SGHAT, CDR2 FQNNGV. The CDR3 is made up of 15 amino acids. CDR3 sequence (DNA): TGTGCCAGCAGCCCCGGGACAGTTGTAACCAGTGAGCAGTTCTTC. Its translation is CASSPGTVVTSEQFF.

The rearrangement uses TRBV4-2 and TRBJ1-2; D possibly corresponds to TRBD1 (5 bases). This CDR3 comprises 14 residues. The germline V gene encodes CDR1 LGHNA and CDR2 YNFKEQ. V lost 6 bases, J lost 6 bases, and 17 bases lay in between. CDR3 bases: TGTGCCAGCAGACGCGTCGGGGGATTTGATGGCTACACCTTC. Translation: CASRRVGGFDGYTF.

This rearrangement joins TRBV29-1 to TRBJ2-4, with 10 bases that match TRBD1. With 7 bases clipped from V and 7 bases from J, the junction kept 7 bases outside the gene matches. CDR3 size: 13 residues. Germline lookup yields CDR1 SQVTM and CDR2 ANQGSEA. The CDR3 nucleotides are TGCAGCGCGACCCGGGACAGGGGTAACATTCAGTACTTC. This gives the protein CSATRDRGNIQYF.

The chain is built from TRBV25-1 and TRBJ2-7, with TRBD1 matching 9 bases. The trim removed 7 bases at V and 3 bases at J, leaving 1 base unmatched. From germline, CDR1 is MGHDK and CDR2 SYGVNS. CDR3 length: 12 amino acids. In DNA form, the CDR3 reads TGTGCCAGCAAGGGACAGGGCTACGAGCAGTACTTC. It translates to CASKGQGYEQYF.

This clone was detected once. The chain links TRBV6-1 to TRBJ1-5; 8 nucleotides match TRBD1. The germline V gene has CDR1 MNHNS and CDR2 SASEGT. The CDR3 runs 15 residues. V was pared by 5 bases and J by 4 bases, with 7 bases of the junction left unmatched. The CDR3 reads CASSKGQALNQPQHF. The CDR3 DNA sequence: TGTGCCAGCAGTAAGGGACAGGCTTTAAATCAGCCCCAGCATTTT.

This sequence joins TRBV18 and TRBJ1-1; D is ambiguous. The CDR3 totals 13 residues. V was clipped by 3 bases and J by 4 bases, with 9 bases between them. Germline assignment: CDR1 KGHSH and CDR2 LQKENI. The CDR3 sequence: CASSPRESTEAFF. For the CDR3, the DNA is TGTGCCAGCTCACCTCGGGAGTCCACTGAAGCTTTCTTT.

The gene calls are TRBV9 and TRBJ2-3, with 11 bases fitting TRBD2. This CDR3 spans 16 amino acids. After removal of 2 bases from V and 0 bases from J, the junction contained 2 bases not matched to a gene. Germline loops: CDR1 SGDLS, CDR2 YYNGEE. In DNA, the CDR3 is TGTGCCAGCAGCGTCGGGACTAGCGGCAGCACAGATACGCAGTATTTT. Translation gives CASSVGTSGSTDTQYF.

The chain employs TRBV9 and TRBJ1-1; D unresolved. The CDR3 has 14 amino acids. Germline V gene sequence: CDR1 SGDLS, CDR2 YYNGEE. The V end was cut by 6 bases, the J end by 1 base, with 13 bases between. CDR3 bases: TGTGCCAGCAACCCCGACGGGTCGAACACTGAAGCTTTCTTT. Amino acid sequence: CASNPDGSNTEAFF.

V usage is TRBV7-2 and J usage is TRBJ1-1; a possible D gene is TRBD1 (6 bases). V was trimmed by 5 bases and J by 2 bases, leaving 18 bases between them. Per the germline V gene, CDR1 is SGHTA and CDR2 is FQGNSA. CDR3 size: 16 residues. DNA for the CDR3: TGTGCCAGCAGCCTCGTAGGGGGGGCGGTCAACACTGAAGCTTTCTTT. Amino acids: CASSLVGGAVNTEAFF.

The rearrangement links TRBV6-5 to TRBJ2-5; the match to TRBD2 covers 8 bases. This CDR3 is 13 amino acids long. CDR1 and CDR2 (germline): MNHEY, SVGAGI. The trim removed 6 bases at V and 9 bases at J, leaving 9 bases unmatched. CDR3 bases: TGTGCCAGCAGAACTAGCGGCGGACTGGCCCAGTACTTC. Translation: CASRTSGGLAQYF.

The chain carries TRBV4-2 and TRBJ2-2; a weak D match, TRBD1 (5 bases). The CDR3 loop spans 16 amino acids. The V and J ends lost 0 bases and 7 bases respectively, with 15 bases between them. CDR1 and CDR2 from the germline V gene are LGHNA and YNFKEQ. CDR3 DNA sequence: TGTGCCAGCAGCCAAGAACGACAGTTCCAAGGCGGGGAGCTGTTTTTT. Encoded protein: CASSQERQFQGGELFF.

V gene TRBV5-1 combines with J gene TRBJ1-1; 8 nucleotides match TRBD1. In germline, CDR1 is SGHRS, CDR2 YFSETQ. This CDR3 is 15 amino acids long. Trimming took 0 bases from V and 5 from J; bases not matched to a gene: 6. The CDR3 DNA sequence: TGCGCCAGCAGCTTGGGGCAGGGGGCAGGTACTGAAGCTTTCTTT. Protein product: CASSLGQGAGTEAFF.

The chain links TRBV5-4 to TRBJ1-3, with D uncertain. Deletions cut 4 bases from V and 13 bases from J, with 18 bases between. Germline V gene lookup returns CDR1 SGHNT and CDR2 YYREEE (reference sequence). The CDR3 is 13 residues long. The CDR3 reads CASSPSPDRPIYF. In DNA form, the CDR3 reads TGTGCCAGCAGCCCTAGCCCAGACCGGCCGATATATTTT.

This clone was observed once. This chain connects TRBV28 to TRBJ1-1; D unclear. Germline values: CDR1 MDHEN, CDR2 SYDVKM. CDR3 size: 12 residues. V was cut by 1 base and J by 11 bases, with 11 bases left in between. The CDR3 DNA reads as TGTGCCAGCAGTTTATCTCCCCCGCGGGCTTTCTTT. This translates into CASSLSPPRAFF.

V usage is TRBV30 and J usage is TRBJ2-3; possibly TRBD1 for D (6 bases). Germline lookup yields CDR1 GTSNPN and CDR2 SVGIG (reference sequence). CDR3 length: 19 amino acids. The ends were cut back, 0 bases at V and 2 bases at J, with 24 bases in the middle. The CDR3 is CAWSVSWIHDRTYTDTQYF. The CDR3 DNA follows: TGTGCCTGGAGTGTAAGCTGGATTCATGACAGGACTTACACAGATACGCAGTATTTT.